The 18 T cell receptor beta chains reported below all come from one sample, sequenced in a study of blood T cell repertoires in COVID-19. TCRdb's table, derived via immunoSEQ multiplex PCR, lists solely in-frame clones and lacks some. The table shows 140,000 to 150,000 clones, with roughly 87% occurring only once. Sequenced: PBMCs or T cells enriched from blood (not recorded which). Source of these receptors: a woman between 35 and 50 years old who had been exposed to COVID-19.

In its sample, this clone was seen a few times. This chain uses TRBV12-5 with TRBJ2-3; TRBD2 matches at 9 bases. Germline V gene sequence: CDR1 LGHNT, CDR2 FRNRAP. The CDR3 contains 16 residues. Unmatched junction bases numbered 3, after V lost 2 bases and J lost 0 bases. Here the CDR3 DNA reads TGTGCTAGTGGTTTGTTTAGCGGGGGCAGCACAGATACGCAGTATTTT. Its protein is CASGLFSGGSTDTQYF.

This clone was found once. J is TRBJ1-1 and V is TRBV27; TRBD1 matches 9 bases. Germline loops: CDR1 MNHEY, CDR2 SMNVEV (reference sequence). The J segment lost 4 bases and the V segment lost 3 bases, leaving 6 bases of the junction unmatched. CDR3 length equals 15 residues. The CDR3 DNA is TGTGCCAGCAGTTTGGGGACAGGGAGGGGCACTGAAGCTTTCTTT. Residues: CASSLGTGRGTEAFF.

The chain is built from TRBV19 and TRBJ2-7; D possibly corresponds to TRBD1 (5 bases). V was clipped by 2 bases and J by 2 bases, with 13 bases between them. The CDR3 runs 15 residues. CDR1 and CDR2 (germline): LNHDA, SQIVND (reference sequence). The CDR3 is CASSIKGRTTYEQYF. The DNA for the CDR3 is TGTGCCAGTAGTATAAAGGGGCGGACAACCTACGAGCAGTACTTC.

V and J are TRBV10-3 and TRBJ2-7, with 9 bases matching TRBD2. The V gene end was trimmed by 8 bases and the J gene end by 6 bases; junction bases not matched to a gene: 5. The CDR3 length is 12 residues. The germline V gene encodes CDR1 ENHRY and CDR2 SYGVKD. CDR3 coding DNA: TGTGCCATCCAAATAGCGGGAGCCGAGCAGTACTTC. This sequence encodes CAIQIAGAEQYF.

The gene calls are TRBV12-3 or TRBV12-4 and TRBJ1-5; D remains unclear. CDR3 length: 13 amino acids. Trimming cost V 7 bases and J 9 bases, with 16 bases left between them. CDR3 loop: CASIKTAEGPQHF. Here the CDR3 DNA reads TGTGCCAGCATCAAGACGGCGGAAGGGCCCCAGCATTTT.

The chain joins TRBV7-9 to TRBJ2-4; 8 bases agree with TRBD1. V lost 1 base and J lost 0; bases outside the gene matches: 5. The CDR3 length is 17 residues. Germline CDR1 and CDR2: SEHNR and FQNEAQ (reference sequence). The CDR3 is CASSLGTGSLAKNIQYF. As DNA, the CDR3 is TGTGCCAGCAGCTTAGGGACAGGGTCCCTAGCCAAAAACATTCAGTACTTC.

CDR3 sequence (DNA): TGTGCTAGTGGTCCCCCACCATCAGCAGGGCACTCTGGGGCCAACGTCCTGACTTTC. Its protein product is CASGPPPSAGHSGANVLTF. This rearrangement joins TRBV12-5 to TRBJ2-6, with D maybe TRBD1 (5 bases). This CDR3 comprises 19 residues. V lost 5 bases and J lost 0, with 20 bases in between. The germline V gene has CDR1 LGHNT and CDR2 FRNRAP.

This chain uses TRBV9 with TRBJ1-4; a possible D gene is TRBD1 (6 bases). V shed 4 bases and J shed 0 bases, with 10 bases lying between them. Looked up from germline, CDR1 is SGDLS and CDR2 is YYNGEE. The CDR3 is 15 amino acids. The CDR3 sequence is CASSPTGSTNEKLFF. The CDR3 bases are TGTGCCAGCAGCCCTACAGGGTCAACTAATGAAAAACTGTTTTTT.

The J gene is TRBJ2-1, the V gene TRBV12-5, with D possibly matching TRBD2 (6 bases). The CDR3 is made up of 16 amino acids. V was clipped by 3 bases and J by 4 bases, with 16 bases between them. The germline V gene has CDR1 LGHNT and CDR2 FRNRAP. CDR3: CASGFHTTGGYNEQFF. CDR3 coding DNA: TGTGCTAGTGGTTTTCATACCACCGGGGGTTACAATGAGCAGTTCTTC.

This clone was seen only a few times. This same CDR3 is encoded by further DNA sequences in the sample. The chain uses TRBV3-1 (or the pseudogene TRBV3-2) and TRBJ1-6; the D is unclear. This CDR3 is built from 13 residues. The V gene lost 3 bases and the J gene lost 7 bases, with 7 bases spanning the gap. Germline-derived CDR1 and CDR2 are LGHDT and YNNKEL (reference sequence). The CDR3 loop reads CASSQGRNSPLHF. For the CDR3, the DNA is TGTGCCAGCAGCCAGGGCCGGAATTCACCCCTCCACTTT.

The chain couples TRBV5-1 to TRBJ2-1; 10 bases match TRBD1. CDR1 and CDR2 from the germline V gene are SGHRS and YFSETQ. V lost 5 bases and J lost 4; bases outside the gene matches: 9. CDR3 size: 16 residues. CDR3: CASSLRGQGYYNEQFF. The CDR3 bases are TGCGCCAGCAGTCTCAGGGGACAGGGGTATTACAATGAGCAGTTCTTC.

The chain uses TRBV5-1 and TRBJ1-2, with 7 bases aligning to TRBD1. This CDR3 contains 15 residues. Germline-derived CDR1 and CDR2 are SGHRS and YFSETQ. Germline trimming cut 4 bases from V and 8 bases from J; bases unmatched to any gene: 14. The CDR3 protein is CASSPIGQAVYGYTF. The CDR3 bases are TGCGCCAGCAGCCCTATAGGACAGGCCGTATACGGCTACACCTTC.

The chain combines TRBV11-2 with TRBJ1-5; no clear D gene. Germline lookup yields CDR1 SGHAT and CDR2 FQNNGV. Trimming took off 5 bases at V and 8 bases at J, with 19 bases between the two ends. The CDR3 is 15 residues long. The CDR3 loop is CASSSGVGAEEPQHF. The CDR3 nucleotides read TGTGCCAGCAGCAGTGGGGTGGGAGCGGAGGAGCCCCAGCATTTT.

This chain joins TRBV5-5 and TRBJ1-1, with D maybe TRBD1 (5 bases). V lost 4 bases, J lost 6 bases, and 19 bases lay in between. Germline V gives CDR1 SGHKS, CDR2 YYEKEE (reference sequence). The CDR3 spans 15 residues. The CDR3: CASSKGDSKFAEAFF. The DNA for the CDR3 is TGTGCCAGCAGCAAAGGGGACTCCAAGTTCGCTGAAGCTTTCTTT.

The table lists this clone with many counts. This chain uses TRBV18 with TRBJ2-7; TRBD1 is a possible D gene (6 bases). Germline values: CDR1 KGHSH, CDR2 LQKENI. The CDR3 extends over 13 amino acids. With 4 bases removed from V and 7 bases from J, the gap between germline ends came to 14 bases. CDR3 protein: CASSRDYREEQYF. The CDR3 DNA follows: TGTGCCAGCTCACGAGATTACAGGGAGGAGCAGTACTTC.

V is TRBV27 and J is TRBJ2-7; 9 bases match TRBD1. Germline V gene lookup returns CDR1 MNHEY and CDR2 SMNVEV (reference sequence). The CDR3 is made up of 14 amino acids. V shed 3 bases, J shed 5 bases, and the junction held 5 bases outside the gene matches. This CDR3 reads CASSLGTGRDEQYF. The CDR3 DNA reads as TGTGCCAGCAGTTTGGGGACAGGGCGTGACGAGCAGTACTTC.

The gene calls are TRBV9 and TRBJ1-1; D ambiguous. The V end was cut by 0 bases, the J end by 0 bases, with 6 bases between. Germline V lookup: CDR1 SGDLS, CDR2 YYNGEE. The CDR3 is 14 residues long. CDR3 coding DNA: TGTGCCAGCAGCGTAGACGGGGTGAACACTGAAGCTTTCTTT. Translating gives CASSVDGVNTEAFF.

This chain links TRBV7-8 with TRBJ1-1, with 12 bases that match TRBD1. Trimming took 2 bases from V and 4 from J; bases not matched to a gene: 11. CDR1 is SGHVS, CDR2 FQNEAQ, per germline. The CDR3 consists of 18 residues. The CDR3 loop reads CASSLPGQGAGLGTEAFF. In DNA, the CDR3 is TGTGCCAGCAGCTTACCGGGACAGGGGGCTGGACTAGGCACTGAAGCTTTCTTT.